The present entry profiles one T cell receptor beta chain with its context. What it binds is unknown. The CDR3 totals 18 residues. Germline CDR1 reads ENHRY; CDR2 reads SYGVKD. J was trimmed by 1 base and V by 3 bases; bases with no gene match: 7. Vbeta (60) and Jbeta (13) primers were used in the PCR. Per the authors' pipeline: Unique TCR beta chains totaled 80 million to 100 million in a later count, with about 11 million of them shared. Here immunoSEQ multiplex PCR was the method, and the copy in TCRdb shows in-frame clones only, minus some. The DNA gave D and trimming, while V, J and clone size come from that table. In the table there are roughly 15,000 clones, under 70% of which are singletons. The source of the sample is a study of cytomegalovirus exposure and HLA in healthy donors. Points from the study as a whole: Confirmation in vitro established that a few CMV-associated chains were specific for CMV antigens. Both high specificity and high sensitivity reportedly marked the classifier's diagnosis of cytomegalovirus status. For TCR beta chains, V- and J-gene trimming was later linked to a missense DCLRE1C variant.

This sequence joins TRBV10-3 and TRBJ2-1; TRBD2 matches at 12 bases. The clonotype originates from a woman in her forties or fifties in good health and CMV-seropositive. The sequenced sample consisted of PBMCs. The CDR3 DNA reads TGTGCCATCAGTGAATTCCGACTAGCGGGAGTGTCCTACAATGAGCAGTTCTTC. This gives the protein CAISEFRLAGVSYNEQFF.